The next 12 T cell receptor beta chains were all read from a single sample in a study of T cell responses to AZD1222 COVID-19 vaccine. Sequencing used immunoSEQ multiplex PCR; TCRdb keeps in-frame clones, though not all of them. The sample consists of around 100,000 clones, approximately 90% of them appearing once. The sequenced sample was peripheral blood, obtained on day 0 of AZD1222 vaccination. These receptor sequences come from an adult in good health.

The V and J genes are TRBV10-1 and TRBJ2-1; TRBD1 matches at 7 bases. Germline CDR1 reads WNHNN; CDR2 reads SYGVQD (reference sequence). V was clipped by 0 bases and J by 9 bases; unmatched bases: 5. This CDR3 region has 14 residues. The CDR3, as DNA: TGCGCCAGCAGTGAGTCGACAGGGTTGGGTGAGCAGTTCTTC. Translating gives CASSESTGLGEQFF.

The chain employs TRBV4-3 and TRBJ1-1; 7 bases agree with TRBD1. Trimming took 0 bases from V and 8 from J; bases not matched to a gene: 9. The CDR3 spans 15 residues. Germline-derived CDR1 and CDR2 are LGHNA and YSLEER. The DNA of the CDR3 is TGCGCCAGCAGCCAAGAGGAGGGGGACAGCTCAGAAGCTTTCTTT. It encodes CASSQEEGDSSEAFF.

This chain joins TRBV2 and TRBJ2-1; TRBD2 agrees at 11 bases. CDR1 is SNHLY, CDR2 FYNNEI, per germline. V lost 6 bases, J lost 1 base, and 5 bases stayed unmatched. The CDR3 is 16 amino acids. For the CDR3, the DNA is TGTGCCAGCAGGACTAGCGGGATCCTATCCTACAATGAGCAGTTCTTC. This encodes CASRTSGILSYNEQFF.

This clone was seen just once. This chain's CDR3 is CASSLAGGLSSYEQYF. DNA for the CDR3: TGTGCCAGCAGCTTGGCGGGAGGGCTTAGCTCCTACGAGCAGTACTTC. The chain employs TRBV5-6 and TRBJ2-7; 8 bases fit TRBD2. Germline V gene sequence: CDR1 SGHDT, CDR2 YYEEEE. V was clipped by 0 bases and J by 0 bases; unmatched bases: 5. The CDR3 has 16 residues.

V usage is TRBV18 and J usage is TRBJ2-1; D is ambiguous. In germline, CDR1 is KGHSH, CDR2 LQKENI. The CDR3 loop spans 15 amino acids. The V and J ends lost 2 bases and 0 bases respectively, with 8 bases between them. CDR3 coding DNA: TGTGCCAGCTCACCAGAGTCATCCTCCTACAATGAGCAGTTCTTC. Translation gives CASSPESSSYNEQFF.

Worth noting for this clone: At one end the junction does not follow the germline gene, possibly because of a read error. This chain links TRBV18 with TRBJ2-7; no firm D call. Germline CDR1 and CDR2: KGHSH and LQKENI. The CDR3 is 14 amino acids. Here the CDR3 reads CASSPITGSHEQYF. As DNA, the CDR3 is TGTGCCAGCTCACCGATAACGGGCTCCCACGAGCAGTACTTC.

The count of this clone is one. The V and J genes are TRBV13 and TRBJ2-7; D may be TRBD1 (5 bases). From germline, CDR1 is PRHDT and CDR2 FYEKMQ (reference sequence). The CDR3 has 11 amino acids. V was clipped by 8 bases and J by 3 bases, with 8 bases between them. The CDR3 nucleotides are TGTGCCAGCGCTCAGGGCTACGAGCAGTACTTC. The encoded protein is CASAQGYEQYF.

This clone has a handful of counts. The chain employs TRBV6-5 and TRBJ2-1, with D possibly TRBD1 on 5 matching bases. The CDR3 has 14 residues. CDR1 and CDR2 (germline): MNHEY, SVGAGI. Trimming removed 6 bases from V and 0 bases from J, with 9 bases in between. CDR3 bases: TGTGCCAGCAGCGACAGAGCCTCCTACAATGAGCAGTTCTTC. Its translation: CASSDRASYNEQFF.

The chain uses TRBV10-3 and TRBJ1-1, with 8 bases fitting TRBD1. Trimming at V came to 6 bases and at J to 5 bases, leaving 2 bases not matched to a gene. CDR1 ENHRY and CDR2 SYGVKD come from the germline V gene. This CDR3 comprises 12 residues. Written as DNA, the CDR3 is TGTGCCATCAGGGACAGGGATACTGAAGCTTTCTTT. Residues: CAIRDRDTEAFF.

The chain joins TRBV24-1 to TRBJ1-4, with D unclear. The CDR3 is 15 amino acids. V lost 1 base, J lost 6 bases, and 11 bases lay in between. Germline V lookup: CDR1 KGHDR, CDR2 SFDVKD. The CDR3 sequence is CATSDFIVGYEKLFF. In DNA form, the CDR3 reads TGTGCCACCAGTGATTTTATAGTAGGTTATGAAAAACTGTTTTTT.

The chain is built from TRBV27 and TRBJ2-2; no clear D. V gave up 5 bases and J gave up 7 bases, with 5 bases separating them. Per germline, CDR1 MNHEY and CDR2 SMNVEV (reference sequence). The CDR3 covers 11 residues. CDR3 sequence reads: CASSHGGELFF. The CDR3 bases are TGTGCCAGCAGTCACGGCGGGGAGCTGTTTTTT.

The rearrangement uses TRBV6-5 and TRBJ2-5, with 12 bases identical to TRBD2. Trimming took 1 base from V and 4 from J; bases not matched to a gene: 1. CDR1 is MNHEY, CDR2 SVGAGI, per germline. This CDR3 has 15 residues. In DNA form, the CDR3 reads TGTGCCAGCAGTTACTGGGGACTAGCGGGAGAGACCCAGTACTTC. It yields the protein CASSYWGLAGETQYF.